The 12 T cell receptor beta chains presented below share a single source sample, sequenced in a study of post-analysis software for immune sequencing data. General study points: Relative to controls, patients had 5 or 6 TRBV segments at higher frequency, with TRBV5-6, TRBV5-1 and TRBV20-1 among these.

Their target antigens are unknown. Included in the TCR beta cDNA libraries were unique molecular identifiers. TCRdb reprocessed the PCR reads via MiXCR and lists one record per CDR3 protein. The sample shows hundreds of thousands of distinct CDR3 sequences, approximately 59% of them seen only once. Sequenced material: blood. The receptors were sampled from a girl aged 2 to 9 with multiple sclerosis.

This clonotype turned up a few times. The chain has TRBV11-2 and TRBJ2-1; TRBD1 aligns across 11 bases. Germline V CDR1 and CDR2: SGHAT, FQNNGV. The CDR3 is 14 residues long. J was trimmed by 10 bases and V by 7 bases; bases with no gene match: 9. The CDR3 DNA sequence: TGTGCCAGCAACCCGGGACAGGGGGTGTGGGAGCAGTTCTTC. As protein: CASNPGQGVWEQFF.

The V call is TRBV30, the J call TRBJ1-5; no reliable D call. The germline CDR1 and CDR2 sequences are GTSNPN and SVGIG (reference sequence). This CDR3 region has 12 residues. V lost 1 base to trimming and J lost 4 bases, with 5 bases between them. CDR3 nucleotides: TGTGCCTGGAGTGGGAGGAATCAGCCCCAGCATTTT. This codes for CAWSGRNQPQHF.

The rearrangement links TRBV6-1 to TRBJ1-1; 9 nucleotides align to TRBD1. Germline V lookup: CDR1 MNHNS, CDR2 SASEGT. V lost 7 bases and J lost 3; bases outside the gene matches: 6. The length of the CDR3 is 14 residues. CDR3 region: CASMIGTGHTEAFF. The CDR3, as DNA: TGTGCCAGCATGATCGGGACAGGGCACACTGAAGCTTTCTTT.

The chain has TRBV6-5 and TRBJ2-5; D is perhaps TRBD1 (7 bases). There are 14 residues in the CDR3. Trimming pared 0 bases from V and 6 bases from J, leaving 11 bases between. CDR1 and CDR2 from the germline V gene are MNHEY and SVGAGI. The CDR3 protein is CASSYSEGAKTQYF. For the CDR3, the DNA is TGTGCCAGCAGTTACTCGGAGGGGGCCAAGACCCAGTACTTC.

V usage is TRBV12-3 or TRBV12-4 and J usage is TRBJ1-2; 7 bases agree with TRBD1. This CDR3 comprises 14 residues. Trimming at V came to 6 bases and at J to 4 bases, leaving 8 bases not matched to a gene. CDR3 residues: CASRQDRDSYGYTF. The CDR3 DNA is TGTGCCAGCAGACAAGACAGGGACAGCTATGGCTACACCTTC.

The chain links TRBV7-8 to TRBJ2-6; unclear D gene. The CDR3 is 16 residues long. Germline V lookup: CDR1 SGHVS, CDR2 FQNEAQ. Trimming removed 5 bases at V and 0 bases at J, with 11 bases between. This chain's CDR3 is CASSLTRSSGANVLTF. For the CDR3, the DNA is TGTGCCAGCAGCCTCACCCGGAGCTCTGGGGCCAACGTCCTGACTTTC.

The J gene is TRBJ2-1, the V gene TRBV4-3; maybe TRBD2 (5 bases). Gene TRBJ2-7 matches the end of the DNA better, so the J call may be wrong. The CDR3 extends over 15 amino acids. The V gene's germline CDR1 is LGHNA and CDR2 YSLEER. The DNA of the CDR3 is TGCGCCAGCAGCCAAGTTGCCGGGATATACAATGAGCAGTACTTC. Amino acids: CASSQVAGIYNEQYF.

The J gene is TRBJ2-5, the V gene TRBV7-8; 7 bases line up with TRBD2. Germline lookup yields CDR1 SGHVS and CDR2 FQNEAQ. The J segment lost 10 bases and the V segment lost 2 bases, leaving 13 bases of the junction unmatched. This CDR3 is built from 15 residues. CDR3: CASSLLAELNRDQYF. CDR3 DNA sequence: TGTGCCAGCAGCTTACTAGCGGAGCTGAATAGGGACCAGTACTTC.

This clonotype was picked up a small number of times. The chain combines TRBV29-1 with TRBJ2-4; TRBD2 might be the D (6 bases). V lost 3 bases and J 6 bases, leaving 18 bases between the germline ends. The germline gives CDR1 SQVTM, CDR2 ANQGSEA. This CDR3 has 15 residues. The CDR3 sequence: CSVEGGKQGGNIQYF. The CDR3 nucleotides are TGCAGCGTTGAGGGAGGAAAGCAGGGTGGAAACATTCAGTACTTC. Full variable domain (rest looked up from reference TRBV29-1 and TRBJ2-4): SAVISQKPSRDICQRGTSLTIQCQVDSQVTMMFWYRQQPGQSLTLIATANQGSEATYESGFVIDKFPISRPNLTFSTLTVSNMSPEDSSIYLCSVEGGKQGGNIQYFGAGTRLSVL.

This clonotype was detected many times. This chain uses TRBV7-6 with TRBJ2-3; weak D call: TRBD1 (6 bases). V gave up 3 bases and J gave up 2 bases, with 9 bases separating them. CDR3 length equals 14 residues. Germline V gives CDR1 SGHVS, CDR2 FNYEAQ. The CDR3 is CASSFRDNTDTQYF. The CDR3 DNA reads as TGTGCCAGCAGCTTCCGGGACAACACAGATACGCAGTATTTT.

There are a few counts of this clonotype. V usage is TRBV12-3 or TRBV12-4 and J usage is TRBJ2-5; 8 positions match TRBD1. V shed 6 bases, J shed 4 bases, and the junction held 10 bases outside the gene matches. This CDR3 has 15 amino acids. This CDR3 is CASSLYDRGRETQYF. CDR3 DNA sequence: TGTGCCAGCAGCCTATACGACAGGGGCCGAGAGACCCAGTACTTC.

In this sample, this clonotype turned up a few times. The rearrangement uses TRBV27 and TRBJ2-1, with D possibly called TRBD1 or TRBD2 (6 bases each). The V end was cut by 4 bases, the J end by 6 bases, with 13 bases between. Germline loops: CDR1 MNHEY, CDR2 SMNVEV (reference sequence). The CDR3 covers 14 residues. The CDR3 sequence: CASSYGGGGNEQFF. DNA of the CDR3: TGTGCCAGCAGTTACGGAGGGGGTGGCAATGAGCAGTTCTTC.